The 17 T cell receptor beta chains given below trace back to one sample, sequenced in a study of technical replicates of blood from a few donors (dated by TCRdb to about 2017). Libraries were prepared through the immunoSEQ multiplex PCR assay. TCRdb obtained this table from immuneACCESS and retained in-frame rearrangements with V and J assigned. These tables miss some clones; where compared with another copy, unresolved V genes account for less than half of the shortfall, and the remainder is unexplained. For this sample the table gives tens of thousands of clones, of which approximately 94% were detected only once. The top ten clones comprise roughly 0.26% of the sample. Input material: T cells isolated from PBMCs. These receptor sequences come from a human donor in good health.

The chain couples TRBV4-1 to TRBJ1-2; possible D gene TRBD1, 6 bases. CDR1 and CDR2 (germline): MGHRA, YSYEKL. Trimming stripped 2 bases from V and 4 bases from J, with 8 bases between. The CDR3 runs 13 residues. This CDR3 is CASSQPGVYGYTF. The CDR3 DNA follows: TGCGCCAGCAGCCAACCAGGGGTCTATGGCTACACCTTC.

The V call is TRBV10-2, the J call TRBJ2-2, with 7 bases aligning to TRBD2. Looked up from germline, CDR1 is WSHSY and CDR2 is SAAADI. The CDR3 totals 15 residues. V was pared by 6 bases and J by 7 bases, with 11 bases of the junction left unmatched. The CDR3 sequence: CASRLFGGSHGELFF. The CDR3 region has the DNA TGCGCCAGCAGGTTATTCGGCGGGAGTCACGGGGAGCTGTTTTTT.

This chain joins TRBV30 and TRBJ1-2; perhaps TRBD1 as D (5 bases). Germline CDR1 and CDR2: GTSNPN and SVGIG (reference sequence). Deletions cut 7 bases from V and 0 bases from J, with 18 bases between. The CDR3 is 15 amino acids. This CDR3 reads CAYDGAGLTNYGYTF. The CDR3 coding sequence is TGTGCCTACGATGGGGCGGGGCTCACTAACTATGGCTACACCTTC. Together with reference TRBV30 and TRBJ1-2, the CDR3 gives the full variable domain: SQTIHQWPATLVQPVGSPLSLECTVEGTSNPNLYWYRQAAGRGLQLLFYSVGIGQISSEVPQNLSASRPQDRQFILSSKKLLLSDSGFYLCAYDGAGLTNYGYTFGSGTRLTVV.

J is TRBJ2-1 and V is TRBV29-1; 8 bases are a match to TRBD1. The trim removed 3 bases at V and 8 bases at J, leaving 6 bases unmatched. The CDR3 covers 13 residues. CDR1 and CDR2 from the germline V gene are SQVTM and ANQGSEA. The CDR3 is CSVDPGGKDEQFF. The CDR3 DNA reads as TGCAGCGTTGACCCAGGGGGCAAGGATGAGCAGTTCTTC.

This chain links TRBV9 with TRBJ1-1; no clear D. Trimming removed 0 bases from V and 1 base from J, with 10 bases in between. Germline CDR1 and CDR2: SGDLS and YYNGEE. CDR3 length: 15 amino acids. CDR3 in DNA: TGTGCCAGCAGCGTAGTCTACAGCCCGAACACTGAAGCTTTCTTT. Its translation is CASSVVYSPNTEAFF.

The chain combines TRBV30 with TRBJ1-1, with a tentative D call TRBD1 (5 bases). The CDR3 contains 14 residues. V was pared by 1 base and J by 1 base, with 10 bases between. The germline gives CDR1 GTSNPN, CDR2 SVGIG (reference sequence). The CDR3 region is CAWSAIGQNTEAFF. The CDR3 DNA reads TGTGCCTGGAGTGCAATTGGACAGAACACTGAAGCTTTCTTT.

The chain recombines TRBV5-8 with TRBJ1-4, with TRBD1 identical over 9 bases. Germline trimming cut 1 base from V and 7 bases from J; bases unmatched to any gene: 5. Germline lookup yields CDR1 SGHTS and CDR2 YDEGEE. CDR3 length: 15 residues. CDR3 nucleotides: TGTGCCAGCAGCTTGATGGGACAGGGCCTTGAAAAACTGTTTTTT. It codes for CASSLMGQGLEKLFF.

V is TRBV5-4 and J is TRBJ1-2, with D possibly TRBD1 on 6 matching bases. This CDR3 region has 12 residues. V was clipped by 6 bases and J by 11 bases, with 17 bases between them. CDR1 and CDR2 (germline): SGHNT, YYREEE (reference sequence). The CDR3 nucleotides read TGTGCCAGCACCGACTACAGGGTGGTATACACCTTC. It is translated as CASTDYRVVYTF. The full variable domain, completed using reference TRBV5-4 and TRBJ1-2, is ETGVTQSPTHLIKTRGQQVTLRCSSQSGHNTVSWYQQALGQGPQFIFQYYREEENGRGNFPPRFSGLQFPNYSSELNVNALELDDSALYLCASTDYRVVYTFGSGTRLTVV.

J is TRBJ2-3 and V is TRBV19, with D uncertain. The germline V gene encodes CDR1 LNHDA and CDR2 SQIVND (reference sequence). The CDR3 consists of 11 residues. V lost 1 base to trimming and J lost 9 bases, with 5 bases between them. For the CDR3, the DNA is TGTGCCAGTAGTATAGGAGGAACGCAGTATTTT. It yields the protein CASSIGGTQYF.

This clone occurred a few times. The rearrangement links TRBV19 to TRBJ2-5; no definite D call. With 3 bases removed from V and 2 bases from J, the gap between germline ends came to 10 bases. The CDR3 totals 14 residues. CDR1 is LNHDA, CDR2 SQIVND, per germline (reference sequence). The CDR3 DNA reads TGTGCCAGTAGTATCAAACTCCTTCAAGAGACCCAGTACTTC. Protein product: CASSIKLLQETQYF. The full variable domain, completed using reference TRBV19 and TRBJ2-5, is DGGITQSPKYLFRKEGQNVTLSCEQNLNHDAMYWYRQDPGQGLRLIYYSQIVNDFQKGDIAEGYSVSREKKESFPLTVTSAQKNPTAFYLCASSIKLLQETQYFGPGTRLLVL.

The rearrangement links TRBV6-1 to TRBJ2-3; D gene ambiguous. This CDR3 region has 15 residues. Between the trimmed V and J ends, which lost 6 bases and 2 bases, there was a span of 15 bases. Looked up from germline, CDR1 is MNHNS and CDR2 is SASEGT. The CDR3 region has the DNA TGTGCCAGCAGCCCCAACAGAATTTACACAGATACGCAGTATTTT. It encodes CASSPNRIYTDTQYF.

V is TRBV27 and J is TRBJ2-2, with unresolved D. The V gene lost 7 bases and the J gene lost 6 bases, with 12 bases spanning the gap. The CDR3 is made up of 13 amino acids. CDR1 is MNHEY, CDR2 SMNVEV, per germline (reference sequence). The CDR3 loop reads CASTRFPAGELFF. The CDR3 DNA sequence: TGTGCCAGCACTAGGTTCCCGGCCGGGGAGCTGTTTTTT.

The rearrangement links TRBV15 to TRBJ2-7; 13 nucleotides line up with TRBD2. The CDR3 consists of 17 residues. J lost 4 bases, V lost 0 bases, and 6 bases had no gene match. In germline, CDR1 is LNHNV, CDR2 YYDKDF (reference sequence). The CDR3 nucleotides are TGTGCCACCAGCAGAGAATGGACTAGCGGGAGAGGTTACGAGCAGTACTTC. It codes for CATSREWTSGRGYEQYF.

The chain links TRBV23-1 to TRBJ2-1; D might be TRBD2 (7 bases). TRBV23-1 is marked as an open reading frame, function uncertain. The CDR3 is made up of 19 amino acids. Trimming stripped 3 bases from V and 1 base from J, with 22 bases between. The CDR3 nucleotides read TGCGCCAGCAGTCACCTCGACAGGCCGGGACTACTTTCCTACAATGAGCAGTTCTTC. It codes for CASSHLDRPGLLSYNEQFF.

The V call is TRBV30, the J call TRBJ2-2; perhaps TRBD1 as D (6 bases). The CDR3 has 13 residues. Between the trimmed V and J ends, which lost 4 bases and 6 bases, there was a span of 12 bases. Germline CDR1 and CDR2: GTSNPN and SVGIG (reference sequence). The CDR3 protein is CAWTSGESGELFF. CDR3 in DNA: TGTGCCTGGACTTCAGGGGAGTCCGGGGAGCTGTTTTTT.

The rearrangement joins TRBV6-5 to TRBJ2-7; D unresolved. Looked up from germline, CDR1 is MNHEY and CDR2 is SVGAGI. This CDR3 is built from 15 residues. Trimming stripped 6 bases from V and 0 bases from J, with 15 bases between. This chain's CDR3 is CASSLLSQVSYEQYF. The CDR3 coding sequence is TGTGCCAGCAGCTTACTGTCGCAGGTCTCCTACGAGCAGTACTTC.

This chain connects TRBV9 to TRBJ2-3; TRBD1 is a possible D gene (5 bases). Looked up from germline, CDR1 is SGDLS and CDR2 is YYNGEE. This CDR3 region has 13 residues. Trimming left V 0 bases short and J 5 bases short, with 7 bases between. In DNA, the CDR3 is TGTGCCAGCAGCGTAGGAACAGGAGATACGCAGTATTTT. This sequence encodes CASSVGTGDTQYF.